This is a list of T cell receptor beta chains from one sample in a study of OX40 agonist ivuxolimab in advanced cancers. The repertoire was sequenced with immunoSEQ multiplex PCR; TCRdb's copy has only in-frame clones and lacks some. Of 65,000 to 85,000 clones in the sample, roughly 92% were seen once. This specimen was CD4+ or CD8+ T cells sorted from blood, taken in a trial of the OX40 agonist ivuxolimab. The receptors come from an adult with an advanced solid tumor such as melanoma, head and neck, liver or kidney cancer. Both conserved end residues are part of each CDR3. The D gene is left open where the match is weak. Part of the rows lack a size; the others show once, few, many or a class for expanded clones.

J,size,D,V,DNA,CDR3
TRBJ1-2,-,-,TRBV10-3,TGTGCCATCACCGAAAACAACCCCCAAGGCTACACCTTC,CAITENNPQGYTF
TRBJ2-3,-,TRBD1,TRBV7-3,TGTGCCAGCAGCTTAAGGGGGACAGGGAGCACAGATACGCAGTATTTT,CASSLRGTGSTDTQYF
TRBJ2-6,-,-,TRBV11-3,TGTGCCAGCAGCTTAGAGGGTCTGATCTCTGGGGCCAACGTCCTGACTTTC,CASSLEGLISGANVLTF
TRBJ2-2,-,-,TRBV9,TGTGCCAGCAGCTTGAGGGGCAGGTGGGGGACCGGGGAGCTGTTTTTT,CASSLRGRWGTGELFF
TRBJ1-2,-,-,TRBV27,TGTGCCAGCAGTTTTGAGAGGAAAGGCTATGGCTACACCTTC,CASSFERKGYGYTF
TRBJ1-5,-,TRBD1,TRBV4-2,TGTGCCAGCAGCCAAGATCCCCCCCACACAGGGGGTGATCAGCCCCAGCATTTT,CASSQDPPHTGGDQPQHF
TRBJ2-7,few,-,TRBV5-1,TGCGCCAGCAGCTTGTTTGGGACTCCCTCCTACGAGCAGTACTTC,CASSLFGTPSYEQYF
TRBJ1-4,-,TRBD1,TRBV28,TGTGCCAGCCTTGAGGCGGGACAGAATAATGAAAAACTGTTTTTT,CASLEAGQNNEKLFF
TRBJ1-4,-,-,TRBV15,TGTGCCACCAGCAGAGATCTGGGGGCCGAAAAACTGTTTTTT,CATSRDLGAEKLFF
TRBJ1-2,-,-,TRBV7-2,TGTGCCAGCAGCTTAGTGGGAGCGGCATACTATGGCTACACCTTC,CASSLVGAAYYGYTF
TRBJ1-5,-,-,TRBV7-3,TGTGCCAGCAGCTTAAAAAGTTTATCGAGACGGCACCAGCATTTT,CASSLKSLSRRHQHF
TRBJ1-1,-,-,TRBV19,TGTGCCAGTAGTATAGACGGGGGGCGCGGTGGCACTGAAGCTTTCTTT,CASSIDGGRGGTEAFF
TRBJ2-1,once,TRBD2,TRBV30,TGTGCCTGGAAACTAGCGGGGGGGAATGAGCAGTTCTTC,CAWKLAGGNEQFF